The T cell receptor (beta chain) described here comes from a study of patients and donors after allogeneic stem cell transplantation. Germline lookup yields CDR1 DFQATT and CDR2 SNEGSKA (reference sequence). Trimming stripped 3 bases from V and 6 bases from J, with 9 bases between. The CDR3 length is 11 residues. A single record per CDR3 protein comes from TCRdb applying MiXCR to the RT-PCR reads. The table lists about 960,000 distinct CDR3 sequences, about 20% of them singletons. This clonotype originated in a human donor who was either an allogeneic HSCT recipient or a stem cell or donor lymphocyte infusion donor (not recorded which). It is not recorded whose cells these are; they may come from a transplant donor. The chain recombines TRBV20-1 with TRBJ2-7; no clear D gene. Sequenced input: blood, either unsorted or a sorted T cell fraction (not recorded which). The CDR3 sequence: CSARDLAEQYF. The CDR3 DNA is TGCAGTGCTAGGGATCTGGCCGAGCAGTACTTC.